This T cell receptor (beta chain) was documented in a study of cytotoxic CD8 clonotypes in ibrutinib-treated CLL. The wider study: The patients comprised about a dozen relapsed/refractory and around 15 treatment-naive cases, around 17 IGHV unmutated.

Sequenced by immunoSEQ multiplex PCR; TCRdb stores in-frame clones only, minus some. The data show 150,000 to 200,000 clones, approximately 84% seen once. The source is a human donor with chronic lymphocytic leukemia. This material consisted of PBMCs, taken after 24 months of ibrutinib treatment.

This CDR3 reads CASSLAVGQSYNEQFF. DNA for the CDR3: TGCGCCAGCAGCTTGGCCGTTGGACAGTCCTACAATGAGCAGTTCTTC. V gene TRBV5-1 combines with J gene TRBJ2-1, with D possibly matching TRBD1 (6 bases). The CDR3 extends over 16 amino acids. Germline V gene data show CDR1 as SGHRS and CDR2 as YFSETQ. Trimming shortened V by 0 bases and J by 1 base, and 11 bases separated the two germline ends.